Each of the 4 T cell receptor beta chains below was sequenced from the same sample in a study of CD8 T cells in ankylosing spondylitis. TCRdb re-derived calls from the 5' RACE reads in MiXCR, one entry per CDR3 protein. The sample holds 150,000 to 200,000 distinct CDR3 sequences, about an eighth seen once. The specimen sequenced was blood, either unsorted or a sorted T cell fraction (not recorded which). The receptors derive from a female donor with ankylosing spondylitis or in good health (not recorded which).

This clonotype was counted many times. This sequence joins TRBV7-2 and TRBJ1-2, with D uncertain. The CDR3 spans 13 residues. CDR1 SGHTA and CDR2 FQGNSA come from the germline V gene. Trimming removed 1 base at V and 4 bases at J, with 7 bases between. The CDR3 loop is CASSLGVPYGYTF. CDR3 bases: TGTGCCAGCAGCTTAGGGGTGCCCTATGGCTACACCTTC.

The chain links TRBV20-1 to TRBJ2-3, with unresolved D. Trimming removed 3 bases from V and 1 base from J, with 8 bases in between. Germline values: CDR1 DFQATT, CDR2 SNEGSKA (reference sequence). The CDR3 covers 13 residues. CDR3 loop: CSARTGRTDTQYF. The CDR3 DNA is TGCAGTGCTAGGACGGGCCGCACAGATACGCAGTATTTT.

There are many counts of this clonotype. The V and J genes are TRBV9 and TRBJ2-1; weak D call: TRBD1 (6 bases). Trimming removed 7 bases from V and 1 base from J, with 9 bases in between. Germline V lookup: CDR1 SGDLS, CDR2 YYNGEE. The CDR3 has 13 residues. The CDR3 protein is CASQGSSYNEQFF. CDR3 bases: TGTGCCAGCCAGGGGTCATCCTACAATGAGCAGTTCTTC.

The genes are TRBV13 and TRBJ1-3, with 10 bases matching TRBD1. The CDR3 covers 17 residues. Losses at the gene ends were 6 bases for V and 2 bases for J; bases not matched to a gene: 10. Germline-derived CDR1 and CDR2 are PRHDT and FYEKMQ (reference sequence). CDR3 nucleotide sequence: TGTGCCAGCAGTGGGACAGGGGTTAATCGGCCTGGAAACACCATATATTTT. This sequence encodes CASSGTGVNRPGNTIYF.